This entry concerns a single T cell receptor beta chain. Its specificity is not known. This sample is part of a study of a mutant IDH1 vaccine in newly diagnosed glioma. Study-level background: Treated patients comprised 62.5% males and approximately 38% females, mean age approximately 42 years. Findings of the study overall: Of the patients, roughly 93% had vaccine-induced immune responses.

This table comes from immunoSEQ multiplex PCR, and its TCRdb copy is limited to in-frame clones, with some not included. The sample lists some 67,000 clones; 83% were seen once. The length of the CDR3 is 13 residues. In germline, CDR1 is LNHDA, CDR2 SQIVND (reference sequence). V was clipped by 5 bases and J by 9 bases, with 14 bases between them. Stated time point: baseline, week 1 (first vaccination visit). Sample treatment: pre-vaccination baseline after standard-of-care therapy. New astrocytomas of WHO grade 3 or 4 that were IDH1-mutant and ATRX-lost were found in the donors. The receptor comes from a woman between 18 and 29 years old with glioma. Some clones in this sample may be carry-over from other donors' samples. The chain is built from TRBV19 and TRBJ2-1; the D is unclear. The specimen was peripheral blood mononuclear cells (PBMCs), collected from a glioma patient treated with radiotherapy, temozolomide or both. CDR3 region: CASSRGGPSEQFF. The CDR3 DNA reads as TGTGCCAGTAGTCGTGGTGGTCCGAGTGAGCAGTTCTTC.